These 8 T cell receptor beta chains originate from one sample sequenced in a study of cytomegalovirus exposure and HLA in healthy donors (dated by TCRdb to the late 2010s). Library preparation was by the immunoSEQ multiplex PCR assay. A mixture of 60 forward primers for TCR Vbeta segments and 13 reverse primers for TCR Jbeta segments was used in the multiplex PCR. The source is immuneACCESS, and TCRdb retained only in-frame sequences with V and J called. Part of the clones is not carried over; for the studies checked, unresolved V genes explain less than half of this, and the remainder is unexplained. This sample holds about 130,000 clones; approximately 80% were observed only once. The ten most abundant clones make up around 4% of the sample. The sample was PBMCs. The receptor source for this set is a man aged 35 to 55 in good health and CMV-seronegative.

This chain connects TRBV27 to TRBJ1-2, with D tentatively TRBD1 (6 bases). CDR3 length equals 12 residues. V was clipped by 4 bases and J by 6 bases, with 9 bases between them. CDR1 and CDR2 (germline): MNHEY, SMNVEV (reference sequence). CDR3 sequence (DNA): TGTGCCAGCAGTTCCACAGGGAATGGCTACACCTTC. Its translation is CASSSTGNGYTF.

V gene TRBV7-6 combines with J gene TRBJ1-1, with no clear D. Germline-derived CDR1 and CDR2 are SGHVS and FNYEAQ. V was cut by 3 bases and J by 5 bases, with 22 bases left in between. The CDR3 has 17 residues. The CDR3 sequence is CASSFLPPRSQSTEAFF. DNA of the CDR3: TGTGCCAGCAGCTTCCTCCCCCCGAGGTCTCAATCTACTGAAGCTTTCTTT.

This chain joins TRBV5-1 and TRBJ2-7; 7 bases are a match to TRBD1. The V and J ends lost 6 bases and 5 bases, in that order; junction bases with no gene match: 8. Germline V gene lookup returns CDR1 SGHRS and CDR2 YFSETQ. This CDR3 region has 13 residues. Here the CDR3 DNA reads TGCGCCAGCATGACCGCAGGGGGAAACGAGCAGTACTTC. This translates into CASMTAGGNEQYF.

This chain uses TRBV4-1 with TRBJ2-3, with 8 bases fitting TRBD1. With 4 bases clipped from V and 2 bases from J, the junction kept 17 bases outside the gene matches. CDR1 and CDR2 (germline): MGHRA, YSYEKL. The CDR3 extends over 19 amino acids. For the CDR3, the DNA is TGCGCCAGCAGCCCCCGGCAGGGGGCTAATGTAGTCTTCACAGATACGCAGTATTTT. It codes for CASSPRQGANVVFTDTQYF.

This clone was recorded a few times. The rearrangement joins TRBV7-9 to TRBJ2-2, with TRBD1 matching 9 bases. J was trimmed by 6 bases and V by 5 bases; bases with no gene match: 7. The CDR3 covers 15 residues. Germline V gene data show CDR1 as SEHNR and CDR2 as FQNEAQ (reference sequence). CDR3 DNA sequence: TGTGCCAGCAGCCCACCGGACAGGGGACCCGGGGAGCTGTTTTTT. Translation: CASSPPDRGPGELFF.

The chain joins TRBV6-1 to TRBJ2-7; TRBD2 matches 9 bases. This CDR3 spans 15 amino acids. The V and J ends lost 1 base and 1 base, in that order; junction bases with no gene match: 2. Looked up from germline, CDR1 is MNHNS and CDR2 is SASEGT. CDR3 sequence reads: CASSEGLAASYEQYF. The CDR3 bases are TGTGCCAGCAGTGAAGGACTAGCGGCATCCTACGAGCAGTACTTC.

V is TRBV27 and J is TRBJ2-5; D ambiguous. The CDR3 runs 14 residues. Germline CDR1 reads MNHEY; CDR2 reads SMNVEV (reference sequence). Trimming cost V 0 bases and J 7 bases, with 12 bases left between them. CDR3 DNA: TGTGCCAGCAGTTTATCGAATACCCTCGGGACCCAGTACTTC. The encoded protein is CASSLSNTLGTQYF.

In the case of this clone: This likely comes from a read error, as the CDR3 has no conserved phenylalanine or tryptophan at its end. The chain is built from TRBV11-2 and TRBJ2-7; 8 nucleotides align to TRBD1. The ends lost 7 bases at V and 2 bases at J; junction bases unmatched: 10. CDR1 SGHAT and CDR2 FQNNGV come from the germline V gene. This CDR3 is 15 amino acids long. The CDR3 DNA follows: TGTGCCAGCACCCTCGCCGGGACAGGAGCCTACGAGCAGTACCTC. Its protein is CASTLAGTGAYEQYL.